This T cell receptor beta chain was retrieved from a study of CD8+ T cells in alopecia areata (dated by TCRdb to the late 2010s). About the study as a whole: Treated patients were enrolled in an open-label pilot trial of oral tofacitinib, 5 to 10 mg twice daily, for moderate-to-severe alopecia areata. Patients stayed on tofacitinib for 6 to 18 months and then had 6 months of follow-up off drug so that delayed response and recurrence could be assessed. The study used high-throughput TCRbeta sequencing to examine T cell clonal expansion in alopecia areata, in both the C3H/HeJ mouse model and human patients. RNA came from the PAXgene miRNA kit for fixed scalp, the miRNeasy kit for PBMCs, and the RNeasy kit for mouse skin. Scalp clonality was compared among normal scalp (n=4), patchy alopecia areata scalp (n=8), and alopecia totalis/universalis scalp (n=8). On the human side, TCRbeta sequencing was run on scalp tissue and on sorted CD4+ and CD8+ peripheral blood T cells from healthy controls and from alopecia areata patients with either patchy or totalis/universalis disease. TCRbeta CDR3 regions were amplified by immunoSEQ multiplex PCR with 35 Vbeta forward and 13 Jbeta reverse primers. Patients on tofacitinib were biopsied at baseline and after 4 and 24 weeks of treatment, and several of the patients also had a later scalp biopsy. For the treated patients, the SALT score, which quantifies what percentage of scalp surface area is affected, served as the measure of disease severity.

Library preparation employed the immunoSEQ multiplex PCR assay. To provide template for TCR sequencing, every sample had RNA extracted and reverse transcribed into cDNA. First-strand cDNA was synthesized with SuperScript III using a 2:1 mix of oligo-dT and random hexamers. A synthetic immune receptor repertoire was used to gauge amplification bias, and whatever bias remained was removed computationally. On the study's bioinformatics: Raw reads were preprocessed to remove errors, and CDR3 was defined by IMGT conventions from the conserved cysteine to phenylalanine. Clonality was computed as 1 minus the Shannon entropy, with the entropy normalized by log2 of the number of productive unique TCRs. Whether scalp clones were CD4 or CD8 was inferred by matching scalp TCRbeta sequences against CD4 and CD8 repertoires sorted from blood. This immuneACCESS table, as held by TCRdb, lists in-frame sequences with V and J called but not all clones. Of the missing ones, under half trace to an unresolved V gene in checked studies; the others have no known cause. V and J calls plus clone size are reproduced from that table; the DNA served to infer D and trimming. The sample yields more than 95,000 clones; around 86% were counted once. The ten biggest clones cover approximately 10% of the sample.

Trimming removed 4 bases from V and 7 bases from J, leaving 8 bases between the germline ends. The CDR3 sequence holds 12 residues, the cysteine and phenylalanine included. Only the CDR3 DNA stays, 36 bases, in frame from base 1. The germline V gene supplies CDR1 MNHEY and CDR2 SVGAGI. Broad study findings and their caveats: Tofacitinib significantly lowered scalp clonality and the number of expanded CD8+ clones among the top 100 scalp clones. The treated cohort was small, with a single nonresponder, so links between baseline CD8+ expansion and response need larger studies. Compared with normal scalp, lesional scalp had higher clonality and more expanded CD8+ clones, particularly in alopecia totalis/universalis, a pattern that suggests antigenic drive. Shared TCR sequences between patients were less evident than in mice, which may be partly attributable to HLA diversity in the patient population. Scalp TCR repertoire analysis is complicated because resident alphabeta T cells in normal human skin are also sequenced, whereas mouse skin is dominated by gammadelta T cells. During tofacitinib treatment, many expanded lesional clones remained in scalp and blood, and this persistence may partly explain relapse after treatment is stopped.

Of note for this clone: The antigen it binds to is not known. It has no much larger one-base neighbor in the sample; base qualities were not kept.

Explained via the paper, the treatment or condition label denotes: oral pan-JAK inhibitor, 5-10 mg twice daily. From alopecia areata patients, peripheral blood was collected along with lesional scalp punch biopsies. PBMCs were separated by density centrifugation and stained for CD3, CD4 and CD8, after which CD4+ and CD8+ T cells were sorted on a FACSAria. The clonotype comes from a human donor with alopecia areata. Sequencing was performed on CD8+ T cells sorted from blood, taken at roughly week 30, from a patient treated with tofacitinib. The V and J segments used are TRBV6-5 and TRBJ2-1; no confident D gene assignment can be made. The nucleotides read TGTGCCAGCAGTTCCTCGAGGAATGAGCAGTTCTTC. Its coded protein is CASSSSRNEQFF.